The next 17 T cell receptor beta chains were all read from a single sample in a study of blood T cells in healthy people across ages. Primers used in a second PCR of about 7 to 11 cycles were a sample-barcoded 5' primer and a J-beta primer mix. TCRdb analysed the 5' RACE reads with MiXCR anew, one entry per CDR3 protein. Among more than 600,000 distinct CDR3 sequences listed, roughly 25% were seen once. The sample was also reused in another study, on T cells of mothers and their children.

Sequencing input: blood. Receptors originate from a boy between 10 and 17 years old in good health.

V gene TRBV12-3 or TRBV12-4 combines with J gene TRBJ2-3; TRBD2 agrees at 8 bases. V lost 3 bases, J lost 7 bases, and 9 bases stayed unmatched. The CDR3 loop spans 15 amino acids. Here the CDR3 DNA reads TGTGCCAGCAGTTTGGCCAGCGGGAGAGTAAATACGCAGTATTTT. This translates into CASSLASGRVNTQYF.

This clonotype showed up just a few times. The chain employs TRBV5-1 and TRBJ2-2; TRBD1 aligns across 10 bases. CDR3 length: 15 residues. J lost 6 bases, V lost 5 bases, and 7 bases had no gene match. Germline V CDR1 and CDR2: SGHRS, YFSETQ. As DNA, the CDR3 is TGCGCCAGCAGGATCCGGGACAGGGGACCCGGGGAGCTGTTTTTT. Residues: CASRIRDRGPGELFF.

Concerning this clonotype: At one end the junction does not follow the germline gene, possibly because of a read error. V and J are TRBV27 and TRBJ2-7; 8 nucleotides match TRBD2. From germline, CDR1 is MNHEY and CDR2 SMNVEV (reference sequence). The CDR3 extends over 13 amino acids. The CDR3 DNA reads TGCGCCAGCGGGGGAGGGCCTAGCTACGAGCAGTACTTC. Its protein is CASGGGPSYEQYF.

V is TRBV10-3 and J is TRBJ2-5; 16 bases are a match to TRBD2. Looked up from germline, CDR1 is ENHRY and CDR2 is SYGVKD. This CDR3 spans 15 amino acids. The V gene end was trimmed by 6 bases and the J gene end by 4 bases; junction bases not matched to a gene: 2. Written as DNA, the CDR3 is TGTGCCATCAGCGGGACTAGCGGGAGGGGAGAGACCCAGTACTTC. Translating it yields CAISGTSGRGETQYF.

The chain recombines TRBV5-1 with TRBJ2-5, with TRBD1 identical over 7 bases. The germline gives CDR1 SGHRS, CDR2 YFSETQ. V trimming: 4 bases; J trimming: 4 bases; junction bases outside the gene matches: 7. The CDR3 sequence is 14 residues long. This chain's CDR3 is CASSPSTGSETQYF. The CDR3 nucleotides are TGCGCCAGCAGCCCTTCGACAGGGTCAGAGACCCAGTACTTC.

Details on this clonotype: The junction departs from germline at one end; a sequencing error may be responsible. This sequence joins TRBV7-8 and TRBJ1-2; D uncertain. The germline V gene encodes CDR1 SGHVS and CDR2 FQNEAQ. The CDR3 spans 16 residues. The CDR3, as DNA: TGTGCCAGCAGCCTAGCGTCCGGGAGTCCCTCCTATGGCTACACCTTC. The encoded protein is CASSLASGSPSYGYTF. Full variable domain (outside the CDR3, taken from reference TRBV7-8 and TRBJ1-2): GAGVSQSPRYKVAKRGQDVALRCDPISGHVSLFWYQQALGQGPEFLTYFQNEAQLDKSGLPSDRFFAERPEGSVSTLKIQRTQQEDSAVYLCASSLASGSPSYGYTFGSGTRLTVV.

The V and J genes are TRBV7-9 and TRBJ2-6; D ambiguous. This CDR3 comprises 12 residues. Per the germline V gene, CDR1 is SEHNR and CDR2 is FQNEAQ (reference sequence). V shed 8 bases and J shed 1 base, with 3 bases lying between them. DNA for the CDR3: TGTGCCAGCCATTCTGGGGCCAACGTCCTGACTTTC. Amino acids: CASHSGANVLTF.

The CDR3 sequence is CASSFIPPGISSYNEQFF. CDR3 DNA sequence: TGCGCCAGCAGCTTTATCCCTCCAGGGATCAGCTCCTACAATGAGCAGTTCTTC. The gene calls are TRBV5-1 and TRBJ2-1; D is possibly TRBD1 (5 bases). Trimming left V 2 bases short and J 0 bases short, with 18 bases between. The CDR3 contains 18 residues. From germline, CDR1 is SGHRS and CDR2 YFSETQ.

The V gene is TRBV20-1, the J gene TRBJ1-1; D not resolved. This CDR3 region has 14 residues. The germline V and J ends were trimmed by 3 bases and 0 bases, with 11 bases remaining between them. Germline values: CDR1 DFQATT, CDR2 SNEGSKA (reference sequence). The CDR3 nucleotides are TGCAGTGCTAGCAACTTTCCGATGAACACTGAAGCTTTCTTT. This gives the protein CSASNFPMNTEAFF.

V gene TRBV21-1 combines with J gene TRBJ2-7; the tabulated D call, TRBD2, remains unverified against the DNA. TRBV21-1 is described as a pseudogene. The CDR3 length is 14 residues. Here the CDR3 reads CASSKPSSYYEQYF. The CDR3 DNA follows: TGTGCCAGCAGCAAGCCTAGTTCCTACTACGAGCAGTACTTC.

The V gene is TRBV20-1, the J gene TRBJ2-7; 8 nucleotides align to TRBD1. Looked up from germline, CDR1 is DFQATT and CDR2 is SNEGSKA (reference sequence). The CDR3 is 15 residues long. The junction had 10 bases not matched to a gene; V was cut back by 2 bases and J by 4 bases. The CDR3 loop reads CSARPFQGAGYEQYF. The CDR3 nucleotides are TGCAGTGCTAGACCCTTTCAGGGGGCGGGGTACGAGCAGTACTTC.

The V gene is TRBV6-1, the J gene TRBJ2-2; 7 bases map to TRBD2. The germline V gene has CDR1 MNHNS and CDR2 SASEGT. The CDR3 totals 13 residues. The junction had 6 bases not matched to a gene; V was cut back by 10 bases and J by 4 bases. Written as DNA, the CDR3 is TGTGCCACCTTTGGGGGGGGCACCGGGGAGCTGTTTTTT. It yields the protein CATFGGGTGELFF.

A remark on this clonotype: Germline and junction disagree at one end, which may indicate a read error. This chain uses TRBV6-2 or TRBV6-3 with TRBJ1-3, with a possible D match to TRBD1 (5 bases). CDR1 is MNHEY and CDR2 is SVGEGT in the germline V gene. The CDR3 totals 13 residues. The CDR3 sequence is CASSRLTSDTIFF. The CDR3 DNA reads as TGTGCCAGCAGTCGACTGACCTCGGACACCATATTTTTT.

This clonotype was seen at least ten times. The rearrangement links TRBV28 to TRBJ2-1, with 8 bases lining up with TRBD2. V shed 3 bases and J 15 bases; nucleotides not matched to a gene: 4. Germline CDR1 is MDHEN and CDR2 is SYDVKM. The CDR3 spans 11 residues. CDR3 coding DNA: TGTGCCAGCAGTTTGGGACTAGTGAGGTTCTTC. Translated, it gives CASSLGLVRFF.

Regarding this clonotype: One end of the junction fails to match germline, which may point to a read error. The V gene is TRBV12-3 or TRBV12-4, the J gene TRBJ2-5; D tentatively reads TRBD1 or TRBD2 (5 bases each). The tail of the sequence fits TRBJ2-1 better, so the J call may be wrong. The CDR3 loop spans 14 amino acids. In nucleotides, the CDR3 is TGTGTCAGCAGCCCCTGGGACGGCCCCAATGAGCAGTTCTTC. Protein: CVSSPWDGPNEQFF.

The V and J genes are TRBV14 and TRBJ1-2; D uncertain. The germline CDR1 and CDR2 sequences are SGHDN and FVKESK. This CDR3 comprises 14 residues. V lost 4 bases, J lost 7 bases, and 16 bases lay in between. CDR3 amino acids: CASSLGAGPLGYTF. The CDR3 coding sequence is TGTGCCAGCAGCCTAGGCGCAGGACCCCTTGGCTACACCTTC.

The CDR3 DNA reads as TGCAGCGGGAGGACGAACATCCCAGAGACCCAGTACTTC. Its translation is CSGRTNIPETQYF. The gene calls are TRBV29-1 and TRBJ2-5; D possibly corresponds to TRBD2 (5 bases). The germline CDR1 and CDR2 sequences are SQVTM and ANQGSEA. This CDR3 spans 13 amino acids. V lost 7 bases and J lost 4, with 16 bases in between.